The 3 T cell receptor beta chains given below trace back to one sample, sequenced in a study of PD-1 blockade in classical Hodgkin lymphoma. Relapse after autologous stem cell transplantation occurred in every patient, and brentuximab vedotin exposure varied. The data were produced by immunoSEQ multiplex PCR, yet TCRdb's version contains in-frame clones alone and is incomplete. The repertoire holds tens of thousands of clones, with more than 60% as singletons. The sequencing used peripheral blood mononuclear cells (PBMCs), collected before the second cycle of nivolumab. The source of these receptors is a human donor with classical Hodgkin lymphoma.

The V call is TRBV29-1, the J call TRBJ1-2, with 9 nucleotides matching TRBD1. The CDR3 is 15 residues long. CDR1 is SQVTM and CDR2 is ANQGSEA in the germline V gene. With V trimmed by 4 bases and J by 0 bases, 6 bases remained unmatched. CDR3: CSVGTGARANYGYTF. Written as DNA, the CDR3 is TGCAGCGTTGGGACAGGGGCCCGAGCTAACTATGGCTACACCTTC. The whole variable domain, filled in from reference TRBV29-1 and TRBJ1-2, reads SAVISQKPSRDICQRGTSLTIQCQVDSQVTMMFWYRQQPGQSLTLIATANQGSEATYESGFVIDKFPISRPNLTFSTLTVSNMSPEDSSIYLCSVGTGARANYGYTFGSGTRLTVV.

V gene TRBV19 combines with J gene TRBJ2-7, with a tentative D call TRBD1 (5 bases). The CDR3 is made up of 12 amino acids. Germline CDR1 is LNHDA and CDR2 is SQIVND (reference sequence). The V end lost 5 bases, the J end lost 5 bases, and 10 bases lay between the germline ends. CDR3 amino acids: CASSPSGNEQYF. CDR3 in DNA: TGTGCCAGTAGTCCCTCAGGGAACGAGCAGTACTTC. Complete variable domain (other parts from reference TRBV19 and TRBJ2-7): DGGITQSPKYLFRKEGQNVTLSCEQNLNHDAMYWYRQDPGQGLRLIYYSQIVNDFQKGDIAEGYSVSREKKESFPLTVTSAQKNPTAFYLCASSPSGNEQYFGPGTRLTVT.

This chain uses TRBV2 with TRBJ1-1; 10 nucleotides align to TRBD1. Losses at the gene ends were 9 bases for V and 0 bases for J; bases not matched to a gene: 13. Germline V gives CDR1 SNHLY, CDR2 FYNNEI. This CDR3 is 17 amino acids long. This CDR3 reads CARTGGDRGLLNTEAFF. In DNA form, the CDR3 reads TGTGCCAGGACGGGCGGGGACAGGGGACTCCTGAACACTGAAGCTTTCTTT.